In this sample, the clone carrying this TCR beta chain turned up many times. These data are taken from a study of T cells after yellow fever vaccination. Germline loops: CDR1 SNHLY, CDR2 FYNNEI. The ends lost 6 bases at V and 8 bases at J; junction bases unmatched: 11. There are 15 residues in the CDR3. Making TCR cDNA involved 5'RACE template switching, which added UMIs and a universal primer site. TCRdb re-derived calls from the 5' RACE reads in MiXCR, one entry per CDR3 protein. The profile covers approximately 70,000 distinct CDR3 sequences, with over 6.5% appearing a single time and about 39% taken by the ten largest.

The specimen was CD8+ T cells sorted from PBMCs, collected roughly 46 days after the first yellow fever vaccination. The chain combines TRBV2 with TRBJ2-4; 9 bases are shared with TRBD1. This sequence was found in a man in his late teens or twenties who received the YFV17D yellow fever vaccine. The CDR3 nucleotides read TGTGCCAGCAGGGGGACAGGGCTCGTTTATGACATTCAGTACTTC. As protein: CASRGTGLVYDIQYF. Together with reference TRBV2 and TRBJ2-4, the CDR3 gives the full variable domain: EPEVTQTPSHQVTQMGQEVILRCVPISNHLYFYWYRQILGQKVEFLVSFYNNEISEKSEIFDDQFSVERPDGSNFTLKIRSTKLEDSAMYFCASRGTGLVYDIQYFGAGTRLSVL.